This T cell receptor beta chain appears in the sequencing data of a study of memory B cells and T cells in multiple sclerosis. The repertoire was sequenced with immunoSEQ multiplex PCR; TCRdb's copy has only in-frame clones and lacks some. The sample has about 32,000 clones, about 83% seen once. After stimulus-free culture, autoproliferating CFSE-dim and non-proliferating CFSE-high T cells were sequenced separately. Cultures began with some 52 million CFSE-labeled PBMCs, unstimulated for 7 days, with replicate wells pooled. The germline V gene encodes CDR1 SGHRS and CDR2 YFSETQ. This CDR3 has 13 residues. Trimming took 4 bases from V and 10 from J, leaving 17 bases between them. On this clone itself: Antigen: not known.

The sequence derives from a human donor with multiple sclerosis. The V call is TRBV5-1, the J call TRBJ1-2; D may be TRBD1 (5 bases). The sequencing input was PBMCs from blood kept in culture. The CDR3 DNA is TGCGCCAGCAGCCGCCCAGAGACAGAACTCTACACCTTC. Its protein product is CASSRPETELYTF.